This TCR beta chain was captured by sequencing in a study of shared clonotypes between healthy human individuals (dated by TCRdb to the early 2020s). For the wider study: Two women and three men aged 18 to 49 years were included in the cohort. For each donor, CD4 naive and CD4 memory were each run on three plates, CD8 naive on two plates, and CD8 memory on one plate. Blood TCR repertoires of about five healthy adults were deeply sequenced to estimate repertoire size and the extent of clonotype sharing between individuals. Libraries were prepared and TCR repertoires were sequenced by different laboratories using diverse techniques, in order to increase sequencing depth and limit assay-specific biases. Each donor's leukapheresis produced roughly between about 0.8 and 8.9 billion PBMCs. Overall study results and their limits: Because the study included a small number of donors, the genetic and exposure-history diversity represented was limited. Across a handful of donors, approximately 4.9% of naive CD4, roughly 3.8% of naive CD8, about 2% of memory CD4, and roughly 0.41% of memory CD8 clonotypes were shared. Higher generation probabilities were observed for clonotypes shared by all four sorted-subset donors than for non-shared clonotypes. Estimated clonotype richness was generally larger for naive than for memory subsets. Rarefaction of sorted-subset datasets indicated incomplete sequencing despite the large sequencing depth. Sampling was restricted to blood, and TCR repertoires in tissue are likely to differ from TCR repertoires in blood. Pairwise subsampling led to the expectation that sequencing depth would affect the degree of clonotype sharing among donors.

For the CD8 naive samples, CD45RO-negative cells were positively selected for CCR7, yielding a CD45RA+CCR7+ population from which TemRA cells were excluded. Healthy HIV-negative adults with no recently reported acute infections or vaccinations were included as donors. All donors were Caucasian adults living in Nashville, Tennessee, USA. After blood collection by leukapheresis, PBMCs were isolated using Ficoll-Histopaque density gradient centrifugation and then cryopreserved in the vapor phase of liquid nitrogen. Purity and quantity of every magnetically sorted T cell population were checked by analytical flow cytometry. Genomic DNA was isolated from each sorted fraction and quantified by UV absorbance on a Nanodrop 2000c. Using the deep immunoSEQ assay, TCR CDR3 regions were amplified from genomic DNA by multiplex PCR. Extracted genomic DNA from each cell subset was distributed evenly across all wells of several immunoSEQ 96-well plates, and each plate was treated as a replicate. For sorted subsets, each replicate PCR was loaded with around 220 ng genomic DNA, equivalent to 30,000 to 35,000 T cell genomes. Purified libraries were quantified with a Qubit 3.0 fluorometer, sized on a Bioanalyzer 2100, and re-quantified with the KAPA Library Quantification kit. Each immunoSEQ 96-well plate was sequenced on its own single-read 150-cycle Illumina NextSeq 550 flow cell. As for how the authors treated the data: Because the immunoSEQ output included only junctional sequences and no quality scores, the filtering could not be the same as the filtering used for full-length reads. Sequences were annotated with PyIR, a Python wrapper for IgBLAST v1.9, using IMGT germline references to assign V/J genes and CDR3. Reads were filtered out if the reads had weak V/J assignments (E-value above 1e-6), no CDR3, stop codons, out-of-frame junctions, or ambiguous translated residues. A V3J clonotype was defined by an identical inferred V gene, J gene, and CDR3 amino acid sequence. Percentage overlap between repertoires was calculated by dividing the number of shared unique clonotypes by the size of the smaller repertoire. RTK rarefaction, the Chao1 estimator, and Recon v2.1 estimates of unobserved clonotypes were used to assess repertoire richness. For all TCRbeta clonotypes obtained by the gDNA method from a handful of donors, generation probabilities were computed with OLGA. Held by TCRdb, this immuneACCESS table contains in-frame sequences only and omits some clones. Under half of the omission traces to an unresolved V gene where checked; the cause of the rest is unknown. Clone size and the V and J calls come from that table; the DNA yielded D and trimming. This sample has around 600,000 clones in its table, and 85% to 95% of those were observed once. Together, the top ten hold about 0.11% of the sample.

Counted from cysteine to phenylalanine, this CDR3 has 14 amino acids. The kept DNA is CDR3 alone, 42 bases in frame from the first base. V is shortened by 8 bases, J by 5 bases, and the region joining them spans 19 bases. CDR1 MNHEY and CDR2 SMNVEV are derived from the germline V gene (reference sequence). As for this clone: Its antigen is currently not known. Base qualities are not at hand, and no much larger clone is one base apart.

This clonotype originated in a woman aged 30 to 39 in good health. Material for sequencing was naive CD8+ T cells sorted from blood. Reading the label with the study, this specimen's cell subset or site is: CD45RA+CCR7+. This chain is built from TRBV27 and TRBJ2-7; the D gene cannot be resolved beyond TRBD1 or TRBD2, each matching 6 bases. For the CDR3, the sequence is CASRNGGEVDEQYF. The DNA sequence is TGTGCCAGCCGCAACGGGGGCGAGGTGGACGAGCAGTACTTC.